Detailed here is one T cell receptor (beta chain). TPEX cells were exhausted-like CCR7+ PD-1+ TIGIT+ early memory CD8+ T cells. Sequencing libraries of TCR beta were made by UMI-labeled 5' RACE. Using the 5' RACE reads, TCRdb records one entry per CDR3 protein without DNA. The listing contains thousands of distinct CDR3 sequences. These data belong to a study of human CD8 memory T cell subsets. The CDR3 spans 14 residues. From germline, CDR1 is DFQATT and CDR2 SNEGSKA (reference sequence). The V and J genes are TRBV20-1 and TRBJ2-7; TCRdb's D gene call, TRBD1, goes unchecked for lack of DNA. This receptor was identified in a human donor in good health. The sequenced sample was CD8+ T cells from PBMCs. CDR3 sequence reads: CSARVNGQGYEQYF.